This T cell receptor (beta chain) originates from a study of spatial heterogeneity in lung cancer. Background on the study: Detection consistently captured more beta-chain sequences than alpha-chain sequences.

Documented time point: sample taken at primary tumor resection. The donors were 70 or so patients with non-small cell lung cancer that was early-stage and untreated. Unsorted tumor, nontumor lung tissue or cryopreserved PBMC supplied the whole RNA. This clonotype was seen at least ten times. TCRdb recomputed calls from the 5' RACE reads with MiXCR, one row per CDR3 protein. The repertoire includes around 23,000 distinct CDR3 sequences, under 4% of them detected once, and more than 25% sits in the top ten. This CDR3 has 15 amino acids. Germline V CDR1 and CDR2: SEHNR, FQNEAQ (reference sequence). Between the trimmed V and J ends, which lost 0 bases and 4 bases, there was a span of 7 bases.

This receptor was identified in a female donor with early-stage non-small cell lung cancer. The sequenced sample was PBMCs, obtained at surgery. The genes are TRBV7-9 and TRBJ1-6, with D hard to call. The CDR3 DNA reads TGTGCCAGCAGCTTAGCGATGGTATATAATTCACCCCTCCACTTT. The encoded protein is CASSLAMVYNSPLHF.